Included here is one T cell receptor (beta chain) sequence, with context. A second PCR of roughly 7 to 11 cycles used a sample-barcoded 5' primer and a J-beta primer mix. One entry per CDR3 protein, called by TCRdb with MiXCR from the 5' RACE reads. The data hold some 1.7 million distinct CDR3 sequences, with approximately 28% observed a single time. This sample stems from a study of blood T cells in healthy people across ages. Isolation per sample recovered at least 7 million PBMCs. The CDR3 consists of 12 residues. With 3 bases removed from V and 3 bases from J, the gap between germline ends came to 8 bases. Looked up from germline, CDR1 is DFQATT and CDR2 is SNEGSKA (reference sequence).

The chain recombines TRBV20-1 with TRBJ1-2, with no clear D. The material sequenced was blood. The origin of this receptor is a young woman in good health. In nucleotides, the CDR3 is TGCAGTGCTAGCGTCCTCTACTATGGCTACACCTTC. Its translation: CSASVLYYGYTF.